This entry lists 3 T cell receptor beta chains sequenced from one sample in a study of T cell responses to AZD1222 COVID-19 vaccine. Libraries were prepared by immunoSEQ multiplex PCR; TCRdb keeps only in-frame clonotypes and omits some of them. The top ten clones hold around 4.8% of a sample with around 97,000 clones, about 92% of them seen once. The input for sequencing was peripheral blood, taken on day 0 of AZD1222 vaccination. The origin of the receptors is an adult in good health.

This sequence joins TRBV19 and TRBJ1-5; TRBD1 might be the D (6 bases). This CDR3 comprises 18 residues. V lost 2 bases and J 0 bases, leaving 17 bases between the germline ends. Germline loops: CDR1 LNHDA, CDR2 SQIVND (reference sequence). The chain's CDR3 is CASSITTGSSYSNQPQHF. CDR3 bases: TGTGCCAGTAGTATAACGACAGGATCATCCTATAGCAATCAGCCCCAGCATTTT.

CDR3 coding DNA: TGTGCCAGCTCACCTATGGACGGGACAGGGGGAGGCGGCTACACCTTC. Amino acids: CASSPMDGTGGGGYTF. This chain links TRBV18 with TRBJ1-2; TRBD1 matches at 11 bases. This CDR3 has 16 residues. Germline CDR1 KGHSH, CDR2 LQKENI. V gave up 3 bases and J gave up 8 bases; unmatched junction bases: 11.

This clone was found once. The identical CDR3 is also encoded by other nucleotide sequences in the sample. The chain is built from TRBV3-1 (or the pseudogene TRBV3-2) and TRBJ1-2, with D unclear. V shed 1 base and J shed 1 base, with 7 bases lying between them. CDR3 length: 14 amino acids. Per the germline V gene, CDR1 is LGHDT and CDR2 is YNNKEL (reference sequence). The CDR3 region has the DNA TGTGCCAGCAGCCAAGGCACGGGTAACTATGGCTACACCTTC. It translates to CASSQGTGNYGYTF.